This T cell receptor (beta chain) was recorded in a study of blood T cell repertoires in COVID-19. Study context: COVID-19 samples from acute and convalescent phases originated in the United States, Italy and Spain.

As originally analysed: Using reference gene primer amplification, nucleated cell counts were estimated. Sequencing was performed with immunoSEQ multiplex PCR; in TCRdb, only in-frame clones are kept and a portion is missing. Clonal size and the V and J genes are those of that table, whereas D and trimming came from the DNA. The profile shows about 400,000 clones, roughly 90% of them singletons. Trimming stripped 8 bases from V and 0 bases from J, with 7 bases between. The CDR3 spans 12 residues. Germline assignment: CDR1 SNHLY and CDR2 FYNNEI. This receptor was taken from a woman aged 30 to 39 with acute COVID-19. V and J are TRBV2 and TRBJ1-2; the D is unclear. The specimen sequenced was PBMCs or T cells enriched from blood (not recorded which). The DNA of the CDR3 is TGTGCCAGCGTCTTAGCTAACTATGGCTACACCTTC. Amino acid sequence: CASVLANYGYTF.